This is a list of T cell receptor beta chains from one sample in a study of OX40 agonist ivuxolimab in advanced cancers. Profiling relied on immunoSEQ multiplex PCR, and the TCRdb table lists in-frame clones only, not all of them. The sample shows more than 80,000 clones, about 90% of them seen only once. Sequencing used CD4+ or CD8+ T cells sorted from blood, obtained in a trial of the OX40 agonist ivuxolimab. These receptors all come from an adult with an advanced solid tumor such as melanoma, head and neck, liver or kidney cancer. The CDR3 runs from the conserved cysteine through the conserved F or W.

J: TRBJ2-5; V: TRBV29-1; CDR3: CSSKDRGYEETQYF
J: TRBJ2-5; V: TRBV18; CDR3: CASSPPWTEQETQYF
J: TRBJ1-5; V: TRBV6-1; CDR3: CASSEVTAGNQPQHF
J: TRBJ2-3; V: TRBV30; CDR3: CAWSVGGIMQYF
J: TRBJ2-5; V: TRBV19; CDR3: CASSVSLYQETQYF
J: TRBJ1-1; V: TRBV30; CDR3: CAWSVGQPEAFF
J: TRBJ2-7; V: TRBV19; CDR3: CASRLGTTGQGYEQYF
J: TRBJ1-2; V: TRBV5-1; CDR3: CASSLDEGLYGYTF
J: TRBJ2-4; V: TRBV7-2; CDR3: CASSGRHTKNIQYF
J: TRBJ2-7; V: TRBV28; CDR3: CASSSGDRGAYEQYF
J: TRBJ1-2; V: TRBV6-1; CDR3: CASSERGGYGYTF
J: TRBJ1-2; V: TRBV18; CDR3: CASSPSQNYGYTF
J: TRBJ2-7; V: TRBV6-6; CDR3: CASSLAGSSYEQYF
J: TRBJ2-1; V: TRBV19; CDR3: CASRPGLAGGRGVLFF
J: TRBJ2-7; V: TRBV10-3; CDR3: CAISDGAARAYEQYF
J: TRBJ2-2; V: TRBV11-2; CDR3: CASSLGETGELFF
J: TRBJ1-1; V: TRBV28; CDR3: CASSLYTEAFF
J: TRBJ2-5; V: TRBV6-5; CDR3: CASRYSGGETQYF
J: TRBJ2-4; V: TRBV28; CDR3: CASSLTDSDPQNIQYF
J: TRBJ1-5; V: TRBV7-2; CDR3: CASSLGGGNSNQPQHF
J: TRBJ1-1; V: TRBV5-1; CDR3: CASSPSGQRNTEAFF
J: TRBJ2-5; V: TRBV5-4; CDR3: CASSLVLDQETQYF
J: TRBJ1-1; V: TRBV5-4; CDR3: CASSYPGVTEAFF
J: TRBJ2-3; V: TRBV5-1; CDR3: CASSLAKGPGGTDTQYF
J: TRBJ1-1; V: TRBV5-4; CDR3: CASSLGDRNTEAFF
J: TRBJ1-2; V: TRBV7-8; CDR3: CASSLERVASYGYTF
J: TRBJ1-2; V: TRBV15; CDR3: CATSSEQGYGYTF
J: TRBJ2-3; V: TRBV19; CDR3: CATQGGLGDTQYF
J: TRBJ2-3; V: TRBV28; CDR3: CASSVTGTTDTQYF
J: TRBJ2-1; V: TRBV7-3; CDR3: CASSLTGTSGTHNEQFF
J: TRBJ2-6; V: TRBV5-5; CDR3: CASSLGVGPGANVLTF
J: TRBJ2-7; V: TRBV28; CDR3: CASRGGVDEQYF
J: TRBJ2-3; V: TRBV10-3; CDR3: CAISDMATQYF
J: TRBJ2-5; V: TRBV2; CDR3: CASSLQETQYF
J: TRBJ1-4; V: TRBV4-1; CDR3: CASSQVQHNEKLFF
J: TRBJ2-4; V: TRBV6-6; CDR3: CASSYQTAIQYF
J: TRBJ1-5; V: TRBV11-2; CDR3: CASSQINGNQPQHF
J: TRBJ1-5; V: TRBV6-1; CDR3: CASLPPGPHQPQHF
J: TRBJ2-1; V: TRBV9; CDR3: CASSVLLGPQFF
J: TRBJ1-5; V: TRBV28; CDR3: CASSLSGQGMWGLNQPQHF
J: TRBJ2-3; V: TRBV28; CDR3: CASSSLGLTDTQYF
J: TRBJ1-5; V: TRBV6-1; CDR3: CASSAQGVKEPQHF
J: TRBJ1-2; V: TRBV29-1; CDR3: CSVLRGDYGYTF
J: TRBJ2-2; V: TRBV6-4; CDR3: CASSDTRNTGELFF
J: TRBJ1-3; V: TRBV7-9; CDR3: CASSLRQGVPSGNTIYF
J: TRBJ2-7; V: TRBV5-6; CDR3: CASSWTQRRYEQYF
J: TRBJ1-1; V: TRBV27; CDR3: CASRHTGTGGHTEAFF
J: TRBJ2-3; V: TRBV28; CDR3: CASSLREYTQYF
J: TRBJ2-7; V: TRBV4-1; CDR3: CASSQGATGGYEQYF
J: TRBJ2-3; V: TRBV9; CDR3: CASSVGGGRDGDTQYF
J: TRBJ2-2; V: TRBV7-9; CDR3: CASSPSRGPATTGELFF
J: TRBJ2-7; V: TRBV28; CDR3: CASSLPGEFAYEQYF
J: TRBJ2-7; V: TRBV19; CDR3: CASSHDLAGGPYEQYF
J: TRBJ2-7; V: TRBV7-2; CDR3: CASSLGPGSYEQYF
J: TRBJ2-7; V: TRBV7-8; CDR3: CASSLGTFGAEEQYF
J: TRBJ2-3; V: TRBV5-5; CDR3: CASSSSLGLAENLVDTQYF
J: TRBJ2-1; V: TRBV6-1; CDR3: CASAPPHEQFF
J: TRBJ1-5; V: TRBV28; CDR3: CASRQGQGQPQHF